The clone carrying this T cell receptor beta chain was observed a handful of times. Antigen: not known. The data are from a study of beta chain features in type 1 diabetes. Notes on the study in general: Shorter TCRB CDR3s, moderately but significantly so, marked every one of the four CD4+ subsets in Type 1 diabetes patients.

The CDR3 contains 15 residues. The ends were cut back, 6 bases at V and 0 bases at J, with 14 bases in the middle. Germline-derived CDR1 and CDR2 are SQVTM and ANQGSEA. Of the isolated RNA, all was reverse transcribed, and so the sequenced material was expressed TCRB transcripts. Generated by immunoSEQ multiplex PCR, the TCRdb table keeps only in-frame clones and is missing some. In the table there are under 500,000 clones, around 30% of which are singletons. The clonotype was recovered from a man aged 18 to 29 in good health. Sequenced material: naive CD4+ T cells from blood. The V gene is TRBV29-1, the J gene TRBJ1-4; D ambiguous. DNA for the CDR3: TGCAGCGTGGCCACGCTGACCTCAACTAATGAAAAACTGTTTTTT. Protein: CSVATLTSTNEKLFF.